The TCR beta chain described here comes from a study of blood T cell repertoires in COVID-19. Study-wide context: Sites in the United States, Italy and Spain provided acute and convalescent COVID-19 samples. PBMCs, B-cell-depleted T cells, or T cells were the source of the cDNA or gDNA that made up the material.

Per the germline V gene, CDR1 is SGHRS and CDR2 is YFSETQ. The V end was cut by 3 bases, the J end by 4 bases, with 13 bases between. The CDR3 spans 14 residues. Produced via immunoSEQ multiplex PCR; TCRdb's table is partial and in-frame only. Here the sample spans roughly 250,000 clones, roughly 80% being singletons. The sequence came from a woman between 55 and 75 years old with active or convalescent COVID-19. The specimen was peripheral blood. This chain uses TRBV5-1 with TRBJ1-1; D might be TRBD1 (6 bases). CDR3 loop: CASSSQGYSTEAFF. In nucleotides, the CDR3 is TGCGCCAGCAGCTCGCAGGGGTATAGCACTGAAGCTTTCTTT.